The entry that follows covers one T cell receptor (beta chain) sequence. Which antigen it targets is not known. Qualities for individual bases were not recorded, and no much larger clone is one base off. The cohort was made up of approximately 700 healthy bone marrow donors. At the time of sampling, all cohort members were nominally healthy, though unrecorded immune exposures were likely present. The donor tested CMV seropositive and was one of the 289 seropositive cohort members. A peripheral blood sample was provided by each donor, and peripheral blood mononuclear cells were used for TCR beta sequencing. Genomic DNA was extracted from the blood cell samples with the Qiagen DNeasy Blood Extraction Kit. These data are taken from a study of cytomegalovirus exposure and HLA in healthy donors (dated by TCRdb to 2016 to 2017). At the level of the whole study: An earlier analysis of some 620 of the donors reported 250 to 300 Gb of sequence data and 117 million unique TCR beta sequences obtained from around 170 million T cells. A later analysis re-analyzed previously published TCR beta repertoires from approximately 670 donors and added high-resolution HLA genotyping to study TCR occurrence patterns. Roughly five DR-DQ haplotypes were treated as single units for association and clustering because of strong linkage in the cohort. Of the 300 to 500 genotyped donors, 70% to 90% were placed in the genetic ancestry cluster associated with self-reported Caucasian donors. Genome-wide SNP genotypes for about three fifths of the roughly 700 donors were used in a later genetic analysis, which treated that subset as a discovery cohort. An earlier analysis of approximately 640 of the donors applied high-throughput TCR beta sequencing to assess whether each TCR beta V gene segment acted as functional or pseudogenic. Across approximately 420 genotyped donors of the cohort, an average of about 220,000 unique TCR beta nucleotide sequences per donor were sequenced, and roughly 18% of those sequences were non-productive. Rather than using new phenotypic data, the later analysis identified candidate immune exposures from TCR beta sequences and from how often those sequences occurred across donors. The study aimed to test whether cataloging public T cell receptors could reveal signatures of past pathogen exposure. All discovery cohort repertoires had been generated on a single sequencing platform. A separate validation cohort of 100 to 150 different subjects was used in addition to the 666-subject first cohort. Both class I and class II loci were covered by HLA typing, at four-digit resolution. Roughly 300 gigabases of sequencing data and around 80 million unique TCR sequences made up an early release that covered 500 to 650 HLA-typed donors. Typing coverage varied by locus: 629-630 donors for A, B, C, DRB1 and DQB1; under 550 for DQA1; more than 600 for DPA1; roughly 450 for DPB1. The T cell repertoires of around 730 subjects were profiled by immunosequencing and related to cytomegalovirus serostatus. Donor age, sex, ethnicity and CMV serostatus were compiled alongside the repertoire data. High-throughput TCR immunosequencing, statistical association of individual TCRs with disease status, and machine learning were combined to predict cytomegalovirus infection status. General findings and caveats noted by the study authors: A cluster of highly shared sequence variants was judged likely to be a technical artifact of the sequencing pipeline. The study listed approximately 150 TCR beta chains as associated with cytomegalovirus. In a later analysis, 16,951 TCR beta sequences were associated with specific HLA alleles at a false discovery rate of 0.05. Because HLA typing was missing for some donors at each locus, association tests included only the typed subset. The 87-base-pair reads could not distinguish some IMGT-functional V segments, including TRBV6-2 and TRBV6-3, so those segments were excluded. According to a later analysis, TCR association rates differed among HLA loci, with DRB1 alleles showing the most associated TCRs and HLA-C alleles showing the fewest. A further reported finding was that TCR beta sequences accurately predicted the HLA-A and HLA-B alleles for most subjects in the first cohort. Most CMV-associated TCR beta chains appeared to be HLA-restricted in a later analysis, and the HLA associations seemed to be driven largely by CMV exposure. This cohort had only TCR beta chains sequenced, and the lack of alpha or paired-chain data limited which features could be detected. When HLA alleles, especially DR and DQ, strongly co-occurred, attributing TCR associations to individual alleles was difficult. While some public TCRs were present in many individuals, most TCR sequences turned up only very rarely across donors. In an earlier analysis of approximately 590 of the donors, most TCR beta V segments appeared in productive rearrangements about 87% or about 30% of the time, broadly matching IMGT annotations. In a later analysis, HLA-associated TCR beta chains were found to be more clonally expanded and to have lower generation probabilities than equally common non-associated chains. Roughly uniform sequencing depth across donors was assumed in presence/absence analyses, although this assumption may not hold. In vitro tests confirmed that a few of the cytomegalovirus-associated TCR beta chains recognize cytomegalovirus antigens. A later analysis reported that several top co-occurrence clusters appeared linked to parvovirus B19, influenza, CMV and Epstein-Barr virus. The authors suggested that the approach could potentially be extended to other disease states and immunological phenotypes. V-gene and J-gene trimming of TCR beta chains was associated with a missense DCLRE1C variant in a later genetic analysis, and the association was replicated in an independent cohort. The classifier was reported to diagnose cytomegalovirus status with high specificity and sensitivity in both the original cohort and the validation cohort. Linkage disequilibrium might explain the correlated functional status among segregating V segments, but an unknown experimental factor could not be excluded. Because counts were too low, under 20 rarely observed V segments, including chromosome 9 orphons, were left out of the earlier analysis of about 500 of the donors. Immune exposure information for the cohort was limited to CMV serostatus. A later genetic analysis reported fewer N-insertions in productive TCRs among donors in an Asian-associated ancestry cluster than the approximately 700-donor mean.

The germline V gene encodes CDR1 MGHRA and CDR2 YSYEKL. Here V drops 1 base and J drops 6 bases, and the junction holds 3 bases not matched to any gene. The CDR3 measures 13 amino acids from cysteine to valine. The only DNA kept is the CDR3, 39 bases in frame from the first base. Library preparation used the immunoSEQ multiplex PCR assay. For the multiplex PCR, a mixture combining 60 forward primers for TCR Vbeta segments and 13 reverse primers for TCR Jbeta segments was used. A multiplex PCR assay on genomic DNA amplified the CDR3 region of rearranged TCR beta genes. The amplified TCR beta libraries were sequenced on the Illumina HiSeq System as 87-base-pair reads. The paper's processing steps were these. Across the 600 to 700 repertoires, a later analysis counted around 80 million unique TCR beta chains, 8.5 million to 12 million of which were shared by at least two donors. To remove PCR and sequencing errors, raw reads were error-corrected and collapsed into unique sequences using a nearest-neighbor algorithm that merged closely related sequences. CDR3 sequences were aligned to IMGT reference sequences to assign V, D and J gene segments. Each retained sequence needed at least a six-nucleotide match to both a V gene segment and a J gene segment. A rearrangement was called productive if the CDR3 had no stop codons and remained in frame with V and J, and every other rearrangement was called non-productive. Following IMGT convention, CDR3 was defined as the stretch from the second conserved V-encoded cysteine up to the conserved J-encoded phenylalanine. The earlier analysis of more than 450 of the donors excluded sequences that lacked an unambiguous match to a single V gene segment. In an earlier analysis of 450 to 700 of the donors, V segments were called functional above 56.7% productive rearrangements and were called segregating when the between-donor standard deviation exceeded 5%. A statistical classification framework was built to diagnose cytomegalovirus status from the catalog of TCR beta chain sequences. In a later analysis, TCR nucleotide sequences were compared against IMGT/GENE-DB human TR gene sequences so that V and J genes could be assigned. A later analysis assigned CDR3 sequences and most-parsimonious VDJ recombination scenarios with the TCRdist pipeline. In a later analysis, every TCR beta chain was defined by the combination of its CDR3 amino acid sequence and its V-gene family, and reads without a unique V-gene family were dropped. To address suspected cross-contamination and a sequencing artifact, a later analysis removed 450 to 700 highly shared, low-generation-probability nucleotide sequences. In a later analysis, a clonal expansion index for each public chain was calculated from normalized within-repertoire ranks of inferred template counts. A later analysis computed generation probabilities with a VDJ recombination model fitted to out-of-frame rearrangements, and checked the results against IGoR. In a later analysis, hypergeometric tests were used to score TCR-TCR, TCR-HLA and TCR-CMV co-occurrence, with a repertoire-size bias correction applied to TCR pairs. To estimate false discovery rates, a later analysis permuted the HLA or CMV assignments 20 times. A later analysis grouped co-occurring TCRs with DBSCAN, adding TCRdist sequence similarity when clustering within HLA-allele-positive subsets. For co-occurrence clustering, repertoires with fewer than 30,000 or more than 120,000 public chains were excluded, along with roughly 5 repertoires with anomalous nucleotide sharing. TCRdb provides this immuneACCESS table in a form limited to in-frame rearrangements. Some clones are lacking; in checked studies, under half of them reflect an unresolved V gene, and why the rest are absent is not known. That table is the source of V, J and clone size, and D and trimming were worked out from the DNA. Present in this sample are roughly 190,000 clones, roughly 12% of which were seen just once. The top ten clones comprise approximately 8.4% of the sample.

The sequence is built from TRBV4-1 and TRBJ2-7, with 7 bases in between that match TRBD1. The TCR was taken from a man over 45 in good health and CMV-seropositive. The sequenced material came from PBMCs. The CDR3: CASSQGRGSEQYV. The DNA is as follows: TGCGCCAGCAGCCAAGGCAGGGGGTCCGAGCAGTACGTC.